The 29 T cell receptor beta chains presented below share a single source sample, sequenced in a study of blood T cell repertoires in COVID-19. Profiled with immunoSEQ multiplex PCR; TCRdb holds only in-frame clones, not every one. The sample lists about 230,000 clones, more than 75% occurring once. Sequences were obtained from peripheral blood. The receptors shown here come from a man aged 40-49 years with acute or convalescent COVID-19.

V usage is TRBV4-3 and J usage is TRBJ1-6, with 7 bases matching TRBD1. Per the germline V gene, CDR1 is LGHNA and CDR2 is YSLEER. The junction had 11 bases not matched to a gene; V was cut back by 1 base and J by 8 bases. The CDR3 totals 17 residues. The CDR3 here is CASSQAATRDSYSPLHF. Here the CDR3 DNA reads TGCGCCAGCAGCCAAGCGGCTACCCGGGACAGTTATTCACCCCTCCACTTT.

CDR3 protein: CASSHTGTGSYNEQFF. CDR3 nucleotides: TGCGCCAGCAGCCATACCGGGACAGGGAGTTACAATGAGCAGTTCTTC. The chain employs TRBV4-3 and TRBJ2-1, with 9 bases identical to TRBD1. Germline values: CDR1 LGHNA, CDR2 YSLEER. The CDR3 runs 16 residues. V lost 3 bases, J lost 4 bases, and 7 bases stayed unmatched.

The gene calls are TRBV7-9 and TRBJ1-2, with 11 bases aligning to TRBD1. The CDR3 length is 16 residues. The germline CDR1 and CDR2 sequences are SEHNR and FQNEAQ (reference sequence). The J segment lost 2 bases and the V segment lost 2 bases, leaving 4 bases of the junction unmatched. This CDR3 reads CASSLLDRGLNYGYTF. The CDR3 DNA follows: TGTGCCAGCAGCTTATTGGACAGGGGGCTGAACTATGGCTACACCTTC.

The chain uses TRBV30 and TRBJ2-4; perhaps TRBD2 as D (6 bases). Germline lookup yields CDR1 GTSNPN and CDR2 SVGIG (reference sequence). The CDR3 spans 16 residues. The ends were cut back, 0 bases at V and 0 bases at J, with 12 bases in the middle. The CDR3 DNA sequence: TGTGCCTGGAGTGTTCAAGCGGGTTTAGCCAAAAACATTCAGTACTTC. Residues: CAWSVQAGLAKNIQYF.

In DNA, the CDR3 is TGTGCCAGCAGCCTAACAGGGAACAAGAACACTGAAGCTTTCTTT. It specifies CASSLTGNKNTEAFF. The chain combines TRBV9 with TRBJ1-1, with a tentative D call TRBD1 (6 bases). The CDR3 has 15 residues. Per germline, CDR1 SGDLS and CDR2 YYNGEE. Trimming pared 4 bases from V and 1 base from J, leaving 14 bases between.

This clone appeared a single time. V gene TRBV29-1 combines with J gene TRBJ1-2; D is ambiguous. V lost 1 base to trimming and J lost 5 bases, with 14 bases between them. The CDR3 runs 14 residues. Germline V gives CDR1 SQVTM, CDR2 ANQGSEA. In DNA, the CDR3 is TGCAGCGTTGAAGGGGCGGGCCTGGAGTATGGCTACACCTTC. Its translation: CSVEGAGLEYGYTF.

J is TRBJ1-1 and V is TRBV25-1; possibly TRBD1 for D (6 bases). V lost 5 bases, J lost 0 bases, and 16 bases lay in between. CDR1 and CDR2 (germline): MGHDK, SYGVNS. The CDR3 consists of 16 residues. DNA for the CDR3: TGTGCCAGCAGTCCGCAGGGGAAAAAGATGAACACTGAAGCTTTCTTT. Translation: CASSPQGKKMNTEAFF.

The chain couples TRBV28 to TRBJ1-2, with 8 bases identical to TRBD1. The CDR3 sequence is 16 residues long. J gave up 1 base and V 3 bases, and 7 bases lay outside the gene matches. CDR1 and CDR2 from the germline V gene are MDHEN and SYDVKM. The CDR3, as DNA: TGTGCCAGCAGTTTCCCCCCAGGGGGCGGTAACTATGGCTACACCTTC. Residues: CASSFPPGGGNYGYTF.

This clone was seen just once. The rearrangement uses TRBV6-2 or TRBV6-3 and TRBJ1-2; 10 bases match TRBD1. Germline V gene lookup returns CDR1 MNHEY and CDR2 SVGEGT. Unmatched junction bases numbered 18, after V lost 6 bases and J lost 8 bases. The CDR3 runs 17 residues. The CDR3 DNA reads as TGTGCCAGCAGCCCCCCCCTTCTGACAGGGGGCTTCTACGGCTACACCTTC. Protein: CASSPPLLTGGFYGYTF.

The rearrangement joins TRBV5-6 to TRBJ1-3; 8 bases are a match to TRBD1. There are 15 residues in the CDR3. Germline CDR1 SGHDT, CDR2 YYEEEE. V lost 4 bases, J lost 4 bases, and 7 bases stayed unmatched. CDR3 protein: CASSPTTGEGNTIYF. CDR3 nucleotides: TGTGCCAGCAGCCCAACGACAGGGGAAGGAAACACCATATATTTT.

This clone was seen a single time. V and J are TRBV9 and TRBJ1-5; TRBD1 might be the D (6 bases). V was cut by 4 bases and J by 10 bases, with 18 bases left in between. This CDR3 has 14 residues. Germline V gene sequence: CDR1 SGDLS, CDR2 YYNGEE. For the CDR3, the DNA is TGTGCCAGCAGCTTCTCCCGGGACATCCCACCCCAGCATTTT. As protein: CASSFSRDIPPQHF.

V usage is TRBV7-2 and J usage is TRBJ2-2; 7 bases map to TRBD1. CDR3 size: 15 residues. From germline, CDR1 is SGHTA and CDR2 FQGNSA. Losses at the gene ends were 7 bases for V and 3 bases for J; bases not matched to a gene: 8. The CDR3: CASKKDRAYTGELFF. As DNA, the CDR3 is TGTGCCAGCAAGAAAGACAGGGCCTACACCGGGGAGCTGTTTTTT. Full variable domain (remainder filled in from reference TRBV7-2 and TRBJ2-2): GAGVSQSPSNKVTEKGKDVELRCDPISGHTALYWYRQSLGQGLEFLIYFQGNSAPDKSGLPSDRFSAERTGGSVSTLTIQRTQQEDSAVYLCASKKDRAYTGELFFGEGSRLTVL.

The chain joins TRBV28 to TRBJ2-7; 13 bases align to TRBD2. Germline V lookup: CDR1 MDHEN, CDR2 SYDVKM. This CDR3 comprises 15 residues. V trimming: 4 bases; J trimming: 2 bases; junction bases outside the gene matches: 2. CDR3: CASSSGTSGTYEQYF. In DNA, the CDR3 is TGTGCCAGCAGTTCCGGGACTAGCGGGACCTACGAGCAGTACTTC.

The rearrangement uses TRBV5-5 and TRBJ1-3, with TRBD1 as a possible D gene (6 bases). Germline CDR1 SGHKS, CDR2 YYEKEE (reference sequence). The germline V and J ends were trimmed by 4 bases and 16 bases, with 21 bases remaining between them. CDR3 length equals 13 residues. The CDR3: CASSLKGVGPEYF. CDR3 DNA: TGTGCCAGCAGCCTAAAGGGGGTCGGGCCTGAGTATTTT.

The CDR3 sequence: CASSLAYLSRQYNQPQHF. CDR3 coding DNA: TGTGCCAGCAGCTTGGCTTATTTATCCCGACAGTACAATCAGCCCCAGCATTTT. The chain couples TRBV7-8 to TRBJ1-5; maybe TRBD1 (5 bases). The CDR3 spans 18 residues. Germline loops: CDR1 SGHVS, CDR2 FQNEAQ. Trimming shortened V by 3 bases and J by 3 bases, and 21 bases separated the two germline ends.

This chain joins TRBV9 and TRBJ1-1, with D uncertain. Trimming removed 3 bases at V and 4 bases at J, with 13 bases between. This CDR3 region has 14 residues. CDR1 SGDLS and CDR2 YYNGEE come from the germline V gene. Here the CDR3 reads CASSASIRSTEAFF. CDR3 DNA: TGTGCCAGCAGCGCATCTATTAGGAGCACTGAAGCTTTCTTT.

V gene TRBV12-3 or TRBV12-4 combines with J gene TRBJ1-3; D gene uncertain. Trimming shortened V by 4 bases and J by 0 bases, and 4 bases separated the two germline ends. This CDR3 is built from 13 residues. Here the CDR3 DNA reads TGTGCCAGCAGTTCAGTCTCTGGAAACACCATATATTTT. It codes for CASSSVSGNTIYF.

The gene calls are TRBV5-1 and TRBJ2-1; D is unresolved. V was pared by 5 bases and J by 3 bases, with 15 bases between. Germline V lookup: CDR1 SGHRS, CDR2 YFSETQ. The CDR3 has 15 amino acids. The CDR3 nucleotides read TGCGCCAGCAGACCTGGGCCACGAGACTACAATGAGCAGTTCTTC. It specifies CASRPGPRDYNEQFF. The entire variable domain, with the rest obtained from reference TRBV5-1 and TRBJ2-1, is as follows: KAGVTQTPRYLIKTRGQQVTLSCSPISGHRSVSWYQQTPGQGLQFLFEYFSETQRNKGNFPGRFSGRQFSNSRSEMNVSTLELGDSALYLCASRPGPRDYNEQFFGPGTRLTVL.

The J gene is TRBJ1-5, the V gene TRBV5-1, with D unresolved. From germline, CDR1 is SGHRS and CDR2 YFSETQ. The ends were cut back, 5 bases at V and 3 bases at J, with 9 bases in the middle. The CDR3 sequence is 13 residues long. The CDR3 DNA follows: TGCGCCAGCAGACTCGACACCAATCAGCCCCAGCATTTT. This translates into CASRLDTNQPQHF.

The chain couples TRBV11-3 to TRBJ2-6, with 7 nucleotides matching TRBD1. The V and J ends lost 5 bases and 0 bases, in that order; junction bases with no gene match: 7. CDR3 size: 17 residues. Germline CDR1 is SGHNT and CDR2 is YENEEA. CDR3 sequence reads: CASSVGQTTSGANVLTF. The CDR3 nucleotides read TGTGCCAGCAGCGTGGGACAGACCACCTCTGGGGCCAACGTCCTGACTTTC.

The chain combines TRBV2 with TRBJ1-5; D perhaps matches TRBD1 (6 bases). CDR1 is SNHLY and CDR2 is FYNNEI in the germline V gene. This CDR3 comprises 14 residues. V was cut by 5 bases and J by 5 bases, with 13 bases left in between. The CDR3 nucleotides read TGTGCCAGCAGTACCGGGACATCTCATCAGCCCCAGCATTTT. As protein: CASSTGTSHQPQHF.

This clone was seen only a few times. The gene calls are TRBV18 and TRBJ1-2, with D maybe TRBD1 (5 bases). V dropped 0 bases and J dropped 10 bases, with 18 bases sitting between them. Germline CDR1 KGHSH, CDR2 LQKENI. The CDR3 contains 15 residues. CDR3 in amino acids: CASSPPSRQGQVYTF. The CDR3 DNA sequence: TGTGCCAGCTCACCACCTTCGCGCCAGGGTCAGGTCTACACCTTC.

The chain has TRBV6-7 and TRBJ1-2, with TRBD1 identical over 9 bases. TRBV6-7 is an ORF for which the function is uncertain. The CDR3 extends over 13 amino acids. The V and J ends lost 4 bases and 8 bases, in that order; junction bases with no gene match: 5. Here the CDR3 reads CASSSRQGEGYTF. The CDR3 nucleotides read TGTGCCAGCAGTTCCCGACAGGGGGAAGGCTACACCTTC.

The gene calls are TRBV5-3 and TRBJ2-1; D is possibly TRBD2 (5 bases). TRBV5-3 belongs to the ORF category, with a function that is uncertain. V lost 6 bases, J lost 5 bases, and 15 bases lay in between. The CDR3 is 14 amino acids. The CDR3: CARNEGFGNNEQFF. CDR3 nucleotide sequence: TGTGCCAGAAACGAGGGTTTCGGTAACAATGAGCAGTTCTTC.

The V call is TRBV29-1, the J call TRBJ1-1; 9 positions agree with TRBD1. V shed 6 bases and J 4 bases; nucleotides not matched to a gene: 6. The CDR3 has 13 residues. Germline CDR1 reads SQVTM; CDR2 reads ANQGSEA. In DNA, the CDR3 is TGCAGCGTATGGGACAGGGAAGGCACTGAAGCTTTCTTT. This encodes CSVWDREGTEAFF.

The rearrangement joins TRBV7-9 to TRBJ1-6; tentative D call: TRBD1 (6 bases). V dropped 5 bases and J dropped 3 bases, with 11 bases sitting between them. In germline, CDR1 is SEHNR, CDR2 FQNEAQ (reference sequence). This CDR3 is 15 amino acids long. In nucleotides, the CDR3 is TGTGCCAGCAGCCTAGGACAGAGCTATAATTCACCCCTCCACTTT. Translated, it gives CASSLGQSYNSPLHF.

This clone has more than one count but fewer than ten. This rearrangement joins TRBV18 to TRBJ2-7; 7 bases agree with TRBD2. Germline lookup yields CDR1 KGHSH and CDR2 LQKENI. V dropped 5 bases and J dropped 4; count of bases not matched to a gene: 11. The CDR3 is 15 residues long. The DNA of the CDR3 is TGTGCCAGCTCAAGCGGGGAGGGCAGCCTTTACGAGCAGTACTTC. Its translation is CASSSGEGSLYEQYF. Complete variable domain (other parts from reference TRBV18 and TRBJ2-7): NAGVMQNPRHLVRRRGQEARLRCSPMKGHSHVYWYRQLPEEGLKFMVYLQKENIIDESGMPKERFSAEFPKEGPSILRIQQVVRGDSAAYFCASSSGEGSLYEQYFGPGTRLTVT.

The J gene is TRBJ1-3, the V gene TRBV7-3, with TRBD1 matching 10 bases. CDR3 length equals 15 residues. Germline values: CDR1 SGHTA, CDR2 FQGTGA. Trimming cost V 3 bases and J 4 bases; bases outside gene matches: 3. The CDR3 protein is CASSLTGGFGNTIYF. The DNA for the CDR3 is TGTGCCAGCAGCTTGACAGGGGGCTTCGGAAACACCATATATTTT. The full variable domain, completed using reference TRBV7-3 and TRBJ1-3, is GAGVSQTPSNKVTEKGKYVELRCDPISGHTALYWYRQSLGQGPEFLIYFQGTGAADDSGLPNDRFFAVRPEGSVSTLKIQRTERGDSAVYLCASSLTGGFGNTIYFGEGSWLTVV.

The rearrangement links TRBV5-4 to TRBJ1-6; D ambiguous. The germline V gene encodes CDR1 SGHNT and CDR2 YYREEE (reference sequence). This CDR3 spans 16 amino acids. The germline V and J ends were trimmed by 0 bases and 6 bases, with 13 bases remaining between them. CDR3 in amino acids: CASSLVSGEVNSPLHF. CDR3 nucleotide sequence: TGTGCCAGCAGCTTGGTGAGTGGAGAAGTTAATTCACCCCTCCACTTT.